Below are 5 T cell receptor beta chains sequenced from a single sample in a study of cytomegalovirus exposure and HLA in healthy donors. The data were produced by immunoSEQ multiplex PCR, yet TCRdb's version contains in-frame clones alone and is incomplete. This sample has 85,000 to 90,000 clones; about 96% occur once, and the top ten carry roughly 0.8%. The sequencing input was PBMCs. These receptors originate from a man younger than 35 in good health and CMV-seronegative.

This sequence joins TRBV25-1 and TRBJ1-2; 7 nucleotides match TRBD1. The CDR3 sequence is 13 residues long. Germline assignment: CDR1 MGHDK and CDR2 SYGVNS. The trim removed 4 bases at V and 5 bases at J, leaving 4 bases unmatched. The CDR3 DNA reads TGTGCCAGCAGTGTGCAGGGGGGATATGGCTACACCTTC. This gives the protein CASSVQGGYGYTF.

CDR3 residues: CASSTNTGELFF. The CDR3 DNA is TGTGCCAGCAGCACTAACACCGGGGAGCTGTTTTTT. The chain joins TRBV7-2 to TRBJ2-2; D remains ambiguous. The germline gives CDR1 SGHTA, CDR2 FQGNSA. V dropped 5 bases and J dropped 2 bases, with 3 bases sitting between them. The CDR3 extends over 12 amino acids.

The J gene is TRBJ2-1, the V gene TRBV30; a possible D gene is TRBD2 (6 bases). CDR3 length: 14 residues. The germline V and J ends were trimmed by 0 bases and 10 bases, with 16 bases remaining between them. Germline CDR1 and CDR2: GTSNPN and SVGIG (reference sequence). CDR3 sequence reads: CAWSVGGKIWEQFF. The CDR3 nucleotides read TGTGCCTGGAGTGTCGGCGGGAAAATTTGGGAGCAGTTCTTC. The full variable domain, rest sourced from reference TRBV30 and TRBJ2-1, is SQTIHQWPATLVQPVGSPLSLECTVEGTSNPNLYWYRQAAGRGLQLLFYSVGIGQISSEVPQNLSASRPQDRQFILSSKKLLLSDSGFYLCAWSVGGKIWEQFFGPGTRLTVL.

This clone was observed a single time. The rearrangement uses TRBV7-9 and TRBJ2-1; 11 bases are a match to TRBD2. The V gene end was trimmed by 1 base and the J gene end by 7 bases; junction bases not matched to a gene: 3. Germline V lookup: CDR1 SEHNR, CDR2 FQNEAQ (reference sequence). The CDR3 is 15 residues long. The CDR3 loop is CASSLGLAGGNEQFF. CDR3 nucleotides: TGTGCCAGCAGCTTAGGGTTAGCGGGAGGGAATGAGCAGTTCTTC.

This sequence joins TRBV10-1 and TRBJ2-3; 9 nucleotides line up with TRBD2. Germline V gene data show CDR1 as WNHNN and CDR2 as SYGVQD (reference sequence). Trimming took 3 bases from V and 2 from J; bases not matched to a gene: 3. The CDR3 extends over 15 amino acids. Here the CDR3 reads CASSDSSGTTDTQYF. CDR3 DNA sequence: TGCGCCAGCAGTGATTCTAGCGGGACCACAGATACGCAGTATTTT.